The next 15 T cell receptor beta chains were all read from a single sample in a study of T cells in Graves' hyperthyroidism and ophthalmopathy. RNA transcripts provided the source from which TCR beta CDR3 regions were amplified. The primer set for the first-round RT-PCR of the TCR CDR3 was HTBI. TCRdb re-called the multiplex PCR reads with MiXCR, one entry per CDR3 protein. This table holds approximately 560,000 distinct CDR3 sequences, 15% to 18% found once. The sample taken for sequencing was blood. The receptors come from a woman aged 30 to 39 with Graves' hyperthyroidism.

This clonotype was detected many times. The V and J genes are TRBV7-2 and TRBJ2-5; 9 bases are a match to TRBD2. The CDR3 covers 15 residues. CDR1 is SGHTA, CDR2 FQGNSA, per germline. V shed 5 bases and J 2 bases; nucleotides not matched to a gene: 6. CDR3 nucleotide sequence: TGTGCCAGCAGCCTGCTGACTAGCGGACAAGAGACCCAGTACTTC. Protein sequence: CASSLLTSGQETQYF.

This clonotype was seen ten or more times. This chain links TRBV20-1 with TRBJ2-1; D is undetermined. CDR3 length equals 14 residues. V lost 3 bases to trimming and J lost 7 bases, with 16 bases between them. Germline CDR1 is DFQATT and CDR2 is SNEGSKA (reference sequence). DNA of the CDR3: TGCAGTGCTAGCCCCCTAATAGGAGATAATGAGCAGTTCTTC. Translating gives CSASPLIGDNEQFF.

This clonotype was seen many times. V usage is TRBV5-1 and J usage is TRBJ2-1, with TRBD2 identical over 8 bases. The CDR3 covers 16 residues. The J segment lost 5 bases and the V segment lost 3 bases, leaving 10 bases of the junction unmatched. Germline-derived CDR1 and CDR2 are SGHRS and YFSETQ. CDR3 sequence (DNA): TGCGCCAGCAGCTCACGAAGCGGGAGTGCCCACAATGAGCAGTTCTTC. Its translation: CASSSRSGSAHNEQFF.

This clonotype was seen many times. The chain couples TRBV11-2 to TRBJ1-1; 7 bases are a match to TRBD1. This CDR3 spans 13 amino acids. Germline CDR1 is SGHAT and CDR2 is FQNNGV. The trim removed 4 bases at V and 1 base at J, leaving 0 bases unmatched. The CDR3: CASSWDRNTEAFF. The CDR3 region has the DNA TGTGCCAGCAGCTGGGACAGGAACACTGAAGCTTTCTTT.

This clonotype was counted ten times or more. The chain uses TRBV7-2 and TRBJ2-7; D may be TRBD2 (5 bases). V lost 1 base, J lost 4 bases, and 14 bases lay in between. The germline V gene encodes CDR1 SGHTA and CDR2 FQGNSA. This CDR3 comprises 15 residues. The CDR3: CASSLVAAGGYEQYF. The CDR3 nucleotides are TGTGCCAGCAGCTTAGTCGCGGCTGGAGGATACGAGCAGTACTTC.

This clonotype was counted a few times. J is TRBJ2-7 and V is TRBV4-3; D might be TRBD2 (5 bases). Trimming pared 0 bases from V and 7 bases from J, leaving 16 bases between. This CDR3 comprises 15 residues. CDR1 is LGHNA and CDR2 is YSLEER in the germline V gene. The CDR3 sequence is CASSQDLQVPGEQYF. The CDR3 region has the DNA TGCGCCAGCAGCCAAGATCTTCAGGTACCGGGGGAGCAGTACTTC.

The chain joins TRBV11-2 to TRBJ2-1; 9 bases are shared with TRBD1. The germline V gene has CDR1 SGHAT and CDR2 FQNNGV. The junction had 10 bases not matched to a gene; V was cut back by 5 bases and J by 5 bases. The CDR3 sequence is 16 residues long. The CDR3 nucleotides are TGTGCCAGCAGCGGGGTCGGGACAGGGAGGGACAATGAGCAGTTCTTC. This encodes CASSGVGTGRDNEQFF.

This clonotype was recorded a few times. This rearrangement joins TRBV9 to TRBJ2-1; 7 bases match TRBD2. Germline CDR1 SGDLS, CDR2 YYNGEE. V was clipped by 0 bases and J by 5 bases; unmatched bases: 8. This CDR3 has 16 amino acids. The CDR3 DNA reads TGTGCCAGCAGCGTAGGCTGGCGGGAGATGGACAATGAGCAGTTCTTC. It translates to CASSVGWREMDNEQFF.

V gene TRBV19 combines with J gene TRBJ2-1; D call uncertain. CDR1 is LNHDA and CDR2 is SQIVND in the germline V gene (reference sequence). The CDR3 extends over 15 amino acids. The V end lost 7 bases, the J end lost 0 bases, and 13 bases lay between the germline ends. CDR3 in amino acids: CASNSRTDSYNEQFF. The CDR3 nucleotides read TGTGCCAGTAACAGTAGGACCGACTCCTACAATGAGCAGTTCTTC.

V gene TRBV7-9 combines with J gene TRBJ2-1, with 8 bases matching TRBD1. Germline V gives CDR1 SEHNR, CDR2 FQNEAQ (reference sequence). Germline trimming cut 1 base from V and 8 bases from J; bases unmatched to any gene: 7. The CDR3 spans 15 residues. Here the CDR3 DNA reads TGTGCCAGCAGCTTAGGTGACAGGGGAGGCTATGAGCAGTTCTTC. It is translated as CASSLGDRGGYEQFF.

This clonotype was recorded a few times. The chain uses TRBV6-1 and TRBJ1-5, with D unresolved. The CDR3 has 15 residues. Trimming removed 8 bases at V and 0 bases at J, with 14 bases between. The germline gives CDR1 MNHNS, CDR2 SASEGT. CDR3 region: CASGPRSGSNQPQHF. For the CDR3, the DNA is TGTGCCAGCGGTCCCCGGTCGGGTAGCAATCAGCCCCAGCATTTT.

This clonotype has ten or more counts. The chain recombines TRBV6-1 with TRBJ1-5; maybe TRBD1 (6 bases). CDR1 MNHNS and CDR2 SASEGT come from the germline V gene. CDR3 size: 17 residues. V was clipped by 5 bases and J by 0 bases, with 17 bases between them. CDR3 sequence: CASSPYLGQHSNQPQHF. The CDR3 bases are TGTGCCAGCAGTCCTTACTTGGGACAACATAGCAATCAGCCCCAGCATTTT.

Comment on this clonotype: This may be a read error: a much more frequent sequence differs by one nucleotide. CDR3 DNA: TGTGCCAGCAGTTACTCCCCCCGAGGAGGGAGGGATGTCTACACCTTC. Its protein product is CASSYSPRGGRDVYTF. The V call is TRBV6-6, the J call TRBJ1-2; D call uncertain. The CDR3 sequence is 16 residues long. Germline V CDR1 and CDR2: MNHNY, SVGAGI (reference sequence). V was pared by 0 bases and J by 10 bases, with 21 bases between.

This clonotype was detected many times. V and J are TRBV2 and TRBJ2-7; the D call may be TRBD1 or TRBD2 (5 bases each). Germline CDR1 SNHLY, CDR2 FYNNEI. The CDR3 loop spans 15 amino acids. Trimming removed 3 bases at V and 6 bases at J, with 18 bases between. CDR3 in amino acids: CASSDSGTHPVEQYF. The CDR3 nucleotides are TGTGCCAGCAGTGACTCAGGGACCCATCCCGTCGAGCAGTACTTC.

The chain couples TRBV27 to TRBJ2-7; 9 bases are a match to TRBD2. There are 16 residues in the CDR3. Germline CDR1 MNHEY, CDR2 SMNVEV (reference sequence). Trimming at V came to 3 bases and at J to 7 bases, leaving 13 bases not matched to a gene. DNA of the CDR3: TGTGCCAGCAGTTTGCAGAGCGGGAGGTCAAAGGGGGAGCAGTACTTC. Translation gives CASSLQSGRSKGEQYF.